This T cell receptor (beta chain) was sequenced during a study of PD-1 blockade in classical Hodgkin lymphoma. With regard to this clone: Its target is not known.

The assay was immunoSEQ multiplex PCR, and TCRdb's table has in-frame clones only and misses some. The sample shows 100,000 or so clones, roughly nine tenths of them seen only once. Time point noted: cycle 4 day 1 (C4D1), after five to seven weeks of nivolumab. Every patient relapsed after autologous stem cell transplantation, and brentuximab vedotin exposure varied. Patients' outcomes at their best amounted to complete response, partial response or progressive disease. The V end was cut by 4 bases, the J end by 1 base, with 12 bases between. This CDR3 contains 14 residues. Germline V lookup: CDR1 SGDLS, CDR2 YYNGEE. General study points: For complete responders, baseline diversity was comparable to that of newly diagnosed patients.

The material was peripheral blood mononuclear cells (PBMCs), obtained before the fourth cycle of nivolumab. The V and J genes are TRBV9 and TRBJ2-7; weak D call: TRBD2 (6 bases). This clonotype was obtained from a human donor with classical Hodgkin lymphoma. CDR3 residues: CASSPTGTSYEQYF. Here the CDR3 DNA reads TGTGCCAGCAGCCCGACCGGGACTTCCTACGAGCAGTACTTC.